The 2 T cell receptor beta chains below come from one sample, sequenced in a study of T cells in Graves' hyperthyroidism and ophthalmopathy. Amplification of TCR beta CDR3 regions used RNA as the template. During a first-round RT-PCR of the TCR CDR3, the HTBI primer set was used. TCRdb called the multiplex PCR reads again in MiXCR, with one record for every CDR3 protein. The table includes roughly 580,000 distinct CDR3 sequences, about 14% detected once. Sequenced sample: blood. These receptor sequences come from a woman aged 30 to 39 with Graves' hyperthyroidism that later progressed to Graves' ophthalmopathy.

This clonotype occurred a few times. This chain joins TRBV7-9 and TRBJ2-5; D gene ambiguous. Germline-derived CDR1 and CDR2 are SEHNR and FQNEAQ (reference sequence). Between the trimmed V and J ends, which lost 5 bases and 7 bases, there was a span of 17 bases. There are 14 residues in the CDR3. CDR3 coding DNA: TGTGCCAGCAGCCCCAGCGACTGGTCAGTGACCCAGTACTTC. Protein product: CASSPSDWSVTQYF.

This clonotype was picked up many times. The CDR3 protein is CASSEHQGPSTEAFF. CDR3 nucleotide sequence: TGTGCCAGCAGTGAACATCAGGGCCCGAGCACTGAAGCTTTCTTT. The chain uses TRBV6-1 and TRBJ1-1, with TRBD1 as a possible D gene (5 bases). Trimming took off 2 bases at V and 4 bases at J, with 14 bases between the two ends. The CDR3 sequence is 15 residues long. The germline V gene has CDR1 MNHNS and CDR2 SASEGT.